One sample yielded the 23 T cell receptor beta chains listed below, sequenced in a study of human T cells and chemical hapten exposure (dated by TCRdb to the early 2020s). Library construction relied on RACE. Sequenced using a NextSeq 500. TCRdb ran its own pipeline on the public reads, namely fastp trimming at Q25 and MiXCR clone calling, and kept in-frame beta chains. Rows with one shared CDR3 protein collapse into an entry with the most common genes and DNA. Counted in this sample were about 56,000 distinct CDR3 sequences; about 9.3% of them appeared once. The ten largest clones add up to approximately 12% of the sample. Sample time point, as interpreted from the label and publication: patch test 1, 2 weeks after DPC sensitization. The treatment or condition label, as the study defines it: therapeutic diphenylcyclopropenone sensitization with weekly scalp DPC. The sequenced sample was whole blood, obtained in connection with sensitization to the hapten diphenylcyclopropenone (DPC). The receptors were sampled from a woman aged 35 to 49 with alopecia areata. Some clones in this sample may be carry-over from other donors' samples.

This clonotype was detected many times. The chain links TRBV5-1 to TRBJ2-3, with a weak D call TRBD2 (5 bases). Germline CDR1 and CDR2: SGHRS and YFSETQ. The CDR3 is 13 amino acids. V shed 7 bases and J shed 4 bases, with 13 bases lying between them. CDR3 protein: CASSIGVPDTQYF. DNA of the CDR3: TGCGCCAGCTCAATCGGGGTCCCAGATACGCAGTATTTT.

This clonotype has at least ten counts. The chain uses TRBV6-1 and TRBJ2-7; 9 nucleotides align to TRBD1. J was trimmed by 3 bases and V by 2 bases; bases with no gene match: 5. The CDR3 spans 15 residues. From germline, CDR1 is MNHNS and CDR2 SASEGT. The CDR3 region is CASSEPGQGHYEQYF. CDR3 in DNA: TGTGCCAGCAGTGAACCGGGACAGGGCCACTACGAGCAGTACTTC.

In its sample, this clonotype was seen many times. This sequence joins TRBV20-1 and TRBJ2-3; D may be TRBD2 (5 bases). In germline, CDR1 is DFQATT, CDR2 SNEGSKA (reference sequence). CDR3 length equals 15 residues. Between the trimmed V and J ends, which lost 3 bases and 2 bases, there was a span of 15 bases. CDR3 DNA sequence: TGCAGTGCTAGTCGGACTTCCCCCTCCACAGATACGCAGTATTTT. Translation: CSASRTSPSTDTQYF.

The J gene is TRBJ2-7, the V gene TRBV30; 9 bases are a match to TRBD1. CDR3 length equals 13 residues. The junction had 7 bases not matched to a gene; V was cut back by 3 bases and J by 7 bases. From germline, CDR1 is GTSNPN and CDR2 SVGIG (reference sequence). The chain's CDR3 is CAWSLQGAFEQYF. As DNA, the CDR3 is TGTGCCTGGAGCCTACAGGGGGCCTTTGAGCAGTACTTC.

The gene calls are TRBV19 and TRBJ2-1, with a tentative D call TRBD1 (5 bases). This CDR3 is 13 amino acids long. The V gene's germline CDR1 is LNHDA and CDR2 SQIVND (reference sequence). V was pared by 1 base and J by 5 bases, with 6 bases between. This CDR3 is CASSIGRDNEQFF. The CDR3 DNA sequence: TGTGCCAGTAGTATAGGCAGGGACAATGAGCAGTTCTTC.

This clonotype was seen at least ten times. This sequence joins TRBV12-3 or TRBV12-4 and TRBJ1-6, with unresolved D. The length of the CDR3 is 13 residues. Trimming left V 6 bases short and J 6 bases short, with 9 bases between. CDR3 DNA sequence: TGTGCCAGCAGACCCCGATCTAATTCACCCCTCCACTTT. Encoded protein: CASRPRSNSPLHF.

This clonotype has only a few counts. The chain employs TRBV28 and TRBJ2-7; 8 bases match TRBD2. V lost 5 bases, J lost 7 bases, and 13 bases stayed unmatched. The germline gives CDR1 MDHEN, CDR2 SYDVKM. The CDR3 runs 15 residues. CDR3 nucleotides: TGTGCCAGCAGTCCCACCGGGACTAGTCCTACGGAGCAGTACTTC. This sequence encodes CASSPTGTSPTEQYF.

This clonotype has more than one count but fewer than ten. The rearrangement joins TRBV4-1 to TRBJ2-7; D gene uncertain. Germline-derived CDR1 and CDR2 are MGHRA and YSYEKL. This CDR3 has 15 amino acids. Trimming removed 3 bases at V and 3 bases at J, with 15 bases between. The CDR3 nucleotides are TGCGCCAGCAGCCACGCCTCCCCGTCTAGCTACGAGCAGTACTTC. Protein sequence: CASSHASPSSYEQYF.

This clonotype has more than one count but fewer than ten. V and J are TRBV4-3 and TRBJ2-2; the match to TRBD1 covers 8 bases. The germline CDR1 and CDR2 sequences are LGHNA and YSLEER. CDR3 size: 15 residues. Germline trimming cut 1 base from V and 6 bases from J; bases unmatched to any gene: 4. The CDR3 nucleotides read TGCGCCAGCAGCCAAGGGACAGGGACACCCGGGGAGCTGTTTTTT. Translation gives CASSQGTGTPGELFF.

This clonotype was counted at least ten times. This chain uses TRBV29-1 with TRBJ2-6; 7 bases fit TRBD1. In germline, CDR1 is SQVTM, CDR2 ANQGSEA. The CDR3 has 14 amino acids. V dropped 5 bases and J dropped 1; count of bases not matched to a gene: 2. The CDR3 nucleotides are TGCAGCGTTACAGGGGATTCTGGGGCCAACGTCCTGACTTTC. This gives the protein CSVTGDSGANVLTF.

This clonotype showed up just a few times. V is TRBV29-1 and J is TRBJ1-2; 8 bases agree with TRBD1. Germline V gene data show CDR1 as SQVTM and CDR2 as ANQGSEA. V lost 6 bases and J lost 7; bases outside the gene matches: 4. The CDR3 length is 11 residues. The CDR3 loop is CSVPDRGGYTF. In DNA, the CDR3 is TGCAGCGTCCCCGACAGGGGTGGCTACACCTTC.

This chain links TRBV18 with TRBJ2-5; no clear D gene. From germline, CDR1 is KGHSH and CDR2 LQKENI. The CDR3 covers 13 residues. V was clipped by 3 bases and J by 2 bases, with 7 bases between them. The CDR3 DNA follows: TGTGCCAGCTCACCCTGGGGACAAGAGACCCAGTACTTC. Translated: CASSPWGQETQYF.

This clonotype has a count of ten or more. The chain joins TRBV7-9 to TRBJ1-5, with 7 bases fitting TRBD1. Per the germline V gene, CDR1 is SEHNR and CDR2 is FQNEAQ (reference sequence). There are 15 residues in the CDR3. Trimming took 5 bases from V and 5 from J; bases not matched to a gene: 9. The CDR3 sequence: CASSLGQMGDQPQHF. In nucleotides, the CDR3 is TGTGCCAGCAGCCTGGGACAGATGGGCGATCAGCCCCAGCATTTT.

This clonotype was seen a handful of times. CDR3 DNA: TGTGCCAGCAGCCGGGGACAGGGAGCTGGAAACACCATATATTTT. It specifies CASSRGQGAGNTIYF. The J gene is TRBJ1-3, the V gene TRBV3-1; TRBD1 matches at 9 bases. Germline loops: CDR1 LGHDT, CDR2 YNNKEL (reference sequence). The trim removed 4 bases at V and 2 bases at J, leaving 3 bases unmatched. This CDR3 region has 15 residues.

Relative to its sample, this clonotype is medium-sized (0.01 to 0.1%). The chain links TRBV6-5 to TRBJ1-1; D possibly corresponds to TRBD1 (5 bases). The germline V and J ends were trimmed by 0 bases and 4 bases, with 9 bases remaining between them. CDR3 size: 14 residues. Germline V gene lookup returns CDR1 MNHEY and CDR2 SVGAGI. The CDR3 here is CASSYSTGGTEAFF. For the CDR3, the DNA is TGTGCCAGCAGTTACTCGACGGGGGGCACTGAAGCTTTCTTT.

This clonotype was seen repeatedly, ten times or more. This sequence joins TRBV7-2 and TRBJ2-7; no definite D call. Trimming stripped 7 bases from V and 0 bases from J, with 16 bases between. The CDR3 has 15 amino acids. CDR1 and CDR2 from the germline V gene are SGHTA and FQGNSA. CDR3 DNA: TGTGCCAGCATTGATCGGAGAGCCAGCTCCTACGAGCAGTACTTC. Encoded protein: CASIDRRASSYEQYF.

J is TRBJ2-5 and V is TRBV6-1; unclear D gene. Looked up from germline, CDR1 is MNHNS and CDR2 is SASEGT. This CDR3 contains 13 residues. Trimming took off 4 bases at V and 2 bases at J, with 8 bases between the two ends. Here the CDR3 reads CASSARRQETQYF. DNA for the CDR3: TGTGCCAGCAGTGCGAGGAGACAAGAGACCCAGTACTTC.

This clonotype was recorded at least ten times. The chain is built from TRBV7-7 and TRBJ2-7; D is ambiguous. Germline V gene lookup returns CDR1 SSHAT and CDR2 FNYEAQ (reference sequence). Deletions cut 3 bases from V and 2 bases from J, with 8 bases between. This CDR3 is 13 amino acids long. CDR3 region: CASSFGAAYEQYF. The CDR3 region has the DNA TGTGCCAGCAGCTTCGGAGCAGCCTACGAGCAGTACTTC.

This clonotype was seen ten or more times. The gene calls are TRBV7-6 and TRBJ2-5; 11 nucleotides agree with TRBD2. Germline V gene sequence: CDR1 SGHVS, CDR2 FNYEAQ. Trimming cost V 2 bases and J 0 bases; bases outside gene matches: 8. This CDR3 is built from 18 residues. CDR3 sequence reads: CASSLLASGGPNQETQYF. The CDR3 nucleotides are TGTGCCAGCAGCTTACTGGCTAGCGGGGGGCCCAACCAAGAGACCCAGTACTTC.

This clonotype was seen at least ten times. The V and J genes are TRBV6-6 and TRBJ1-6; tentative D call: TRBD1 (5 bases). Germline V gene sequence: CDR1 MNHNY, CDR2 SVGAGI (reference sequence). Trimming stripped 5 bases from V and 7 bases from J, with 15 bases between. This CDR3 region has 15 residues. The CDR3 DNA reads TGTGCCAGCAGTGACCCTGCAGGGACGAATTCACCCCTCCACTTT. Amino acid sequence: CASSDPAGTNSPLHF.

This clonotype was detected many times. The chain recombines TRBV20-1 with TRBJ2-1, with TRBD2 matching 9 bases. V was pared by 5 bases and J by 9 bases, with 17 bases of the junction left unmatched. This CDR3 contains 16 residues. Germline lookup yields CDR1 DFQATT and CDR2 SNEGSKA (reference sequence). The CDR3 is CSAHELAGYSPSEQFF. In DNA, the CDR3 is TGCAGTGCTCATGAACTAGCGGGCTATTCTCCAAGTGAGCAGTTCTTC.

This clonotype was recorded many times. The V call is TRBV20-1, the J call TRBJ2-7; the match to TRBD1 covers 7 bases. V trimming: 1 base; J trimming: 6 bases; junction bases outside the gene matches: 3. CDR1 and CDR2 from the germline V gene are DFQATT and SNEGSKA (reference sequence). This CDR3 is 12 amino acids long. The CDR3 DNA sequence: TGCAGTGCTAGAGCCGACAGGGTCGAGCAGTACTTC. It yields the protein CSARADRVEQYF.

A few counts support this clonotype. V and J are TRBV7-7 and TRBJ2-2; D is tentatively TRBD1 or TRBD2 (6 bases each). Trimming left V 3 bases short and J 6 bases short, with 14 bases between. CDR1 SSHAT and CDR2 FNYEAQ come from the germline V gene (reference sequence). This CDR3 spans 15 amino acids. The CDR3 DNA is TGTGCCAGCAGCTTGGGGGCCGGGGGTCCCGGGGAGCTGTTTTTT. Its translation: CASSLGAGGPGELFF.